This TCR beta chain was obtained from a study of blood T cell repertoires in COVID-19. Looking at the study overall: In each case, the material was cDNA or gDNA derived from T cells, B-cell-depleted T cells, or PBMCs.

TCRdb's copy holds only in-frame clones and misses some; the assay was immunoSEQ multiplex PCR. The sample consists of roughly 440,000 clones, about nine tenths of them appearing once. Enrolled during active infection, Seattle patients were then followed longitudinally. The sequence was collected from a woman aged 45 to 65 with COVID-19, enrolled during active disease. Sequencing was carried out using peripheral blood.

The CDR3 region is CASSRDRGHETQYF. The CDR3 bases are TGTGCCAGCTCCCGGGACAGGGGGCACGAGACCCAGTACTTC. The chain uses TRBV18 and TRBJ2-5, with 12 bases that match TRBD1. Looked up from germline, CDR1 is KGHSH and CDR2 is LQKENI. This CDR3 has 14 amino acids. The junction had 4 bases not matched to a gene; V was cut back by 6 bases and J by 5 bases. The full variable domain, with the rest looked up from reference TRBV18 and TRBJ2-5, is NAGVMQNPRHLVRRRGQEARLRCSPMKGHSHVYWYRQLPEEGLKFMVYLQKENIIDESGMPKERFSAEFPKEGPSILRIQQVVRGDSAAYFCASSRDRGHETQYFGPGTRLLVL.